This T cell receptor beta chain was captured in a study of T cells in Graves' hyperthyroidism and ophthalmopathy. Trimming at V came to 3 bases and at J to 6 bases, leaving 19 bases not matched to a gene. CDR3 length: 18 residues. Germline values: CDR1 SGHVS, CDR2 FQNEAQ. Researchers took RNA transcripts and amplified the TCR beta CDR3 regions from them. TCR CDR3 underwent first-round RT-PCR with the HTBI primer set. TCRdb re-called the multiplex PCR reads through MiXCR, storing one row per CDR3 protein. This sample has around 300,000 distinct CDR3 sequences, with 15% found just once. This clonotype was seen ten or more times.

The rearrangement links TRBV7-8 to TRBJ1-2; 7 positions agree with TRBD1. The sequencing sample was made of blood. The sequence came from a woman between 45 and 65 years old with Graves' hyperthyroidism that later progressed to Graves' ophthalmopathy. CDR3 sequence: CASSFGRGQMGGRDGYTF. CDR3 coding DNA: TGTGCCAGCAGCTTCGGAAGGGGACAGATGGGGGGGAGAGATGGCTACACCTTC.